This TCR beta chain originates from a study of patients and donors after allogeneic stem cell transplantation. CDR3 length: 14 residues. From germline, CDR1 is LGHDT and CDR2 YNNKEL (reference sequence). V lost 4 bases and J lost 8; bases outside the gene matches: 8. TCRdb re-called the RT-PCR reads with MiXCR, one entry per CDR3 protein. The sample has about 960,000 distinct CDR3 sequences; approximately 18% are singletons. This chain joins TRBV3-1 and TRBJ1-2; 9 positions agree with TRBD1. Sequenced input: blood, either unsorted or a sorted T cell fraction (not recorded which). The clonotype originates from a human donor who was either an allogeneic HSCT recipient or a stem cell or donor lymphocyte infusion donor (not recorded which). It is not recorded whose cells these are; they may come from a transplant donor. The CDR3 region is CASSRLRTGEGYTF. DNA for the CDR3: TGTGCCAGCAGCCGGCTTAGGACAGGGGAGGGCTACACCTTC.